What follows are 20 T cell receptor beta chains derived from one specimen sequenced in a study of blood T cell repertoires in COVID-19. The method was immunoSEQ multiplex PCR; TCRdb's version includes in-frame clones alone and lacks a portion of them. The data contain about 120,000 clones, just under 90% of them singletons. Source material: peripheral blood. These receptors all come from a woman aged 45-59 years with acute or convalescent COVID-19.

V gene TRBV6-1 combines with J gene TRBJ2-1, with 11 bases lining up with TRBD2. Per germline, CDR1 MNHNS and CDR2 SASEGT. Trimming removed 1 base from V and 4 bases from J; junction bases left unmatched: 3. The CDR3 consists of 16 residues. In DNA form, the CDR3 reads TGTGCCAGCAGTGAAGGAAGGACTAGCGGGTACAATGAGCAGTTCTTC. Translated, it gives CASSEGRTSGYNEQFF.

The chain is built from TRBV7-8 and TRBJ1-3; D gene unclear. Per the germline V gene, CDR1 is SGHVS and CDR2 is FQNEAQ. V lost 4 bases and J 2 bases, leaving 6 bases between the germline ends. This CDR3 region has 13 residues. CDR3 in DNA: TGTGCCAGCAGCTCCCCTGCTGGAAACACCATATATTTT. Amino acids: CASSSPAGNTIYF.

As DNA, the CDR3 is TGCGCCAGCAGCGAGATGGACAGGGGTAGATCTAACTATGGCTACACCTTC. Residues: CASSEMDRGRSNYGYTF. The V and J genes are TRBV5-1 and TRBJ1-2; 9 bases agree with TRBD1. CDR1 is SGHRS and CDR2 is YFSETQ in the germline V gene. Trimming removed 4 bases from V and 0 bases from J; junction bases left unmatched: 10. The CDR3 has 17 residues. Full variable domain (outside the CDR3, taken from reference TRBV5-1 and TRBJ1-2): KAGVTQTPRYLIKTRGQQVTLSCSPISGHRSVSWYQQTPGQGLQFLFEYFSETQRNKGNFPGRFSGRQFSNSRSEMNVSTLELGDSALYLCASSEMDRGRSNYGYTFGSGTRLTVV.

V is TRBV6-2 or TRBV6-3 and J is TRBJ1-1; 7 bases are shared with TRBD1. Germline CDR1 MNHEY, CDR2 SVGEGT. CDR3 length: 16 amino acids. V dropped 0 bases and J dropped 0; count of bases not matched to a gene: 4. CDR3 DNA sequence: TGTGCCAGCAGTTACTCAGGGGGCGTAATGAACACTGAAGCTTTCTTT. This gives the protein CASSYSGGVMNTEAFF.

V usage is TRBV7-2 and J usage is TRBJ1-1; possible D gene TRBD1, 6 bases. CDR1 is SGHTA, CDR2 FQGNSA, per germline. The CDR3 contains 14 residues. The V gene lost 5 bases and the J gene lost 1 base, with 11 bases spanning the gap. The CDR3 DNA sequence: TGTGCCAGCAGCGACCAGGGGTGGAACACTGAAGCTTTCTTT. As protein: CASSDQGWNTEAFF.

This clone showed up just once. This chain joins TRBV21-1 and TRBJ1-1; the table's D call, TRBD1, was not checked against the DNA. TRBV21-1 counts as a pseudogene. This CDR3 has 22 residues. CDR3 region: CASSNCPRGDRVDQNSNTEAFF. The CDR3 bases are TGTGCCAGCAGTAACTGTCCCCGGGGGGACAGGGTAGATCAGAACTCAAACACTGAAGCTTTCTTT.

This clone was detected only a few times. V and J are TRBV30 and TRBJ1-1; 7 positions match TRBD1. The CDR3 totals 15 residues. The germline V gene encodes CDR1 GTSNPN and CDR2 SVGIG (reference sequence). The V segment lost 3 bases and the J segment 4 bases; nucleotides outside the gene matches: 11. As DNA, the CDR3 is TGTGCCTGGAGCCCCGGACAGGCTTCAGGCACTGAAGCTTTCTTT. Translating it yields CAWSPGQASGTEAFF.

This clone has a handful of counts. V is TRBV10-2 and J is TRBJ1-1, with D perhaps TRBD1 (5 bases). Germline CDR1 is WSHSY and CDR2 is SAAADI. The CDR3 has 14 amino acids. V was trimmed by 4 bases and J by 5 bases, leaving 14 bases between them. The CDR3 here is CASSVGGMWTEAFF. In DNA form, the CDR3 reads TGCGCCAGCAGTGTGGGGGGGATGTGGACTGAAGCTTTCTTT.

The table lists this clone with a count of one. The chain employs TRBV7-8 and TRBJ2-7; TRBD1 is a possible D gene (5 bases). The germline V gene has CDR1 SGHVS and CDR2 FQNEAQ. Trimming pared 5 bases from V and 3 bases from J, leaving 8 bases between. This CDR3 has 12 amino acids. CDR3 bases: TGTGCCAGCAGCCCACAGGTCTACGAGCAGTACTTC. It encodes CASSPQVYEQYF.

This sequence joins TRBV4-1 and TRBJ1-2; 7 bases are shared with TRBD1. J lost 14 bases, V lost 2 bases, and 11 bases had no gene match. The CDR3 has 13 residues. Germline assignment: CDR1 MGHRA and CDR2 YSYEKL. The CDR3: CASSQYKGQSETF. CDR3 in DNA: TGCGCCAGCAGCCAATACAAGGGACAGTCGGAGACCTTC.

J is TRBJ2-7 and V is TRBV6-5; 8 nucleotides line up with TRBD2. J gave up 2 bases and V 0 bases, and 0 bases lay outside the gene matches. CDR3 length equals 14 residues. Germline V lookup: CDR1 MNHEY, CDR2 SVGAGI. CDR3 residues: CASSYSGRAYEQYF. CDR3 DNA: TGTGCCAGCAGTTACTCCGGGAGGGCCTACGAGCAGTACTTC.

The chain links TRBV25-1 to TRBJ1-1; possibly TRBD1 for D (5 bases). CDR1 is MGHDK and CDR2 is SYGVNS in the germline V gene. This CDR3 is 14 amino acids long. V lost 3 bases and J lost 10, with 18 bases in between. The CDR3 is CASSDTVQGVGAFF. The CDR3 region has the DNA TGTGCCAGCAGTGATACCGTCCAGGGTGTAGGAGCTTTCTTT.

This chain uses TRBV10-2 with TRBJ1-1; tentative D call: TRBD1 (5 bases). The CDR3 length is 13 residues. V lost 8 bases, J lost 2 bases, and 12 bases lay in between. CDR1 and CDR2 from the germline V gene are WSHSY and SAAADI. The CDR3 protein is CASCRQSNTEAFF. CDR3 DNA sequence: TGCGCCAGCTGCCGACAGAGCAACACTGAAGCTTTCTTT.

CDR3: CASSFPGGTEAFF. The CDR3 nucleotides are TGTGCCAGCAGCTTTCCGGGGGGGACTGAAGCTTTCTTT. The chain combines TRBV7-9 with TRBJ1-1; D is possibly TRBD1 (5 bases). The ends were cut back, 3 bases at V and 5 bases at J, with 10 bases in the middle. In germline, CDR1 is SEHNR, CDR2 FQNEAQ (reference sequence). The CDR3 sequence is 13 residues long.

This clone has just one count. V and J are TRBV6-5 and TRBJ1-2, with no clear D. The germline CDR1 and CDR2 sequences are MNHEY and SVGAGI. The CDR3 consists of 13 residues. The V gene lost 5 bases and the J gene lost 4 bases, with 11 bases spanning the gap. CDR3 sequence (DNA): TGTGCCAGCAGTCCCACAGCCGCCTATGGCTACACCTTC. Amino acid sequence: CASSPTAAYGYTF.

The V call is TRBV27, the J call TRBJ2-3; D perhaps matches TRBD1 (5 bases). The CDR3 has 16 amino acids. Deletions cut 5 bases from V and 2 bases from J, with 17 bases between. Germline V gene lookup returns CDR1 MNHEY and CDR2 SMNVEV (reference sequence). As DNA, the CDR3 is TGTGCCAGCAGTACGATAACAGGCGTAGCCACAGATACGCAGTATTTT. Protein: CASSTITGVATDTQYF.

The chain uses TRBV27 and TRBJ2-1, with 10 bases identical to TRBD2. The CDR3 runs to 15 residues. Trimming took 2 bases from V and 7 from J; bases not matched to a gene: 5. Germline V gives CDR1 MNHEY, CDR2 SMNVEV (reference sequence). The CDR3 DNA sequence: TGTGCCAGCAGTTTACAGCGGGGGGGCCTAAATGAGCAGTTCTTC. It translates to CASSLQRGGLNEQFF.

The chain links TRBV3-1 (or the pseudogene TRBV3-2) to TRBJ2-7; the match to TRBD2 covers 8 bases. Per the germline V gene, CDR1 is LGHDT and CDR2 is YNNKEL (reference sequence). J gave up 2 bases and V 1 base, and 7 bases lay outside the gene matches. This CDR3 region has 16 residues. In nucleotides, the CDR3 is TGTGCCAGCAGCCAAGCAGGGACGACTAGCGCCTACGAGCAGTACTTC. Amino acids: CASSQAGTTSAYEQYF.

The rearrangement joins TRBV30 to TRBJ1-6; a weak D match, TRBD1 (6 bases). V lost 3 bases and J lost 3, with 9 bases in between. The CDR3 covers 14 residues. Germline-derived CDR1 and CDR2 are GTSNPN and SVGIG (reference sequence). The CDR3 is CAWSGQNYNSPLHF. CDR3 coding DNA: TGTGCCTGGAGCGGACAGAACTATAATTCACCCCTCCACTTT.

This sequence joins TRBV25-1 and TRBJ2-4; TRBD2 matches at 9 bases. Germline trimming cut 4 bases from V and 7 bases from J; bases unmatched to any gene: 14. The CDR3 consists of 17 residues. Germline V gene sequence: CDR1 MGHDK, CDR2 SYGVNS. The CDR3, as DNA: TGTGCCAGCAGTGGCTTAGCGGGAGAGGGGAAAGCTAACATTCAGTACTTC. This encodes CASSGLAGEGKANIQYF.